This T cell receptor (beta chain) was sequenced for a study of control samples from healthy donors and cancer patients. Profiled with immunoSEQ multiplex PCR; TCRdb holds only in-frame clones, not every one. The repertoire includes 90,000 to 110,000 clones, around 89% of them detected once, and 17% sits in the top ten. Trimming took off 3 bases at V and 9 bases at J, with 9 bases between the two ends. This CDR3 contains 11 residues. The germline V gene has CDR1 SGHTA and CDR2 FQGNSA. The TCR was taken from a woman aged 45-59 years in good health. This chain joins TRBV7-2 and TRBJ2-7; D is uncertain. Material for sequencing was blood. The CDR3 nucleotides read TGTGCCAGCAGCTTGTCTAAGGTGCAGTACTTC. This encodes CASSLSKVQYF.